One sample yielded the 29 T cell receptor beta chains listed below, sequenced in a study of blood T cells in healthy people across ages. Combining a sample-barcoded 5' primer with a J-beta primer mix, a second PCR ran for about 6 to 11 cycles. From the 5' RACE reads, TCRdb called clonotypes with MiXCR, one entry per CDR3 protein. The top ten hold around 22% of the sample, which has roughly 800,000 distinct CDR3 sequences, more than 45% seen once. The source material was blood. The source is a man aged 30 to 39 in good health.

Written as DNA, the CDR3 is TGTGCCACCGCCCACGGATACGAAGATACGCAGTATTTT. Amino acid sequence: CATAHGYEDTQYF. The rearrangement joins TRBV12-3 or TRBV12-4 to TRBJ2-3; D ambiguous. The CDR3 has 13 amino acids. Deletions cut 10 bases from V and 5 bases from J, with 16 bases between.

The CDR3: CSARNQNQETQYF. The CDR3, as DNA: TGCAGTGCTAGGAATCAGAACCAAGAGACCCAGTACTTC. The gene calls are TRBV20-1 and TRBJ2-5; D uncertain. CDR3 length: 13 amino acids. V was shortened by 3 bases and J by 0 bases, with 8 bases between the two germline ends. In germline, CDR1 is DFQATT, CDR2 SNEGSKA (reference sequence).

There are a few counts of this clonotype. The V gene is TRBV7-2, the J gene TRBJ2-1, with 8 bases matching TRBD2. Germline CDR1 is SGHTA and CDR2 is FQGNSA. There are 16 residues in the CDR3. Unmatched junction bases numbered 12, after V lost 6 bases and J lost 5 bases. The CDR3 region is CASSRGGTGGNNEQFF. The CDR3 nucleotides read TGTGCCAGCAGTCGGGGCGGCACGGGAGGGAACAATGAGCAGTTCTTC.

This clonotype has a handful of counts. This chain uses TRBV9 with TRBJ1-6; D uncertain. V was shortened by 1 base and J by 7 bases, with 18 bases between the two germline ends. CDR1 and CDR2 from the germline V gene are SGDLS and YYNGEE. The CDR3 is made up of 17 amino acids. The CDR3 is CASSVRPLGISNSPLHF. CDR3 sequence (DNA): TGTGCCAGCAGCGTACGGCCCCTCGGAATATCGAATTCACCCCTCCACTTT.

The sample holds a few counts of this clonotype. This chain's CDR3 is CASSQVLSDTQYF. The CDR3 DNA sequence: TGCGCCAGCAGCCAAGTCCTTTCGGATACGCAGTATTTT. This chain uses TRBV4-3 with TRBJ2-3, with D unresolved. Between the trimmed V and J ends, which lost 1 base and 6 bases, there was a span of 8 bases. The CDR3 has 13 residues. Looked up from germline, CDR1 is LGHNA and CDR2 is YSLEER.

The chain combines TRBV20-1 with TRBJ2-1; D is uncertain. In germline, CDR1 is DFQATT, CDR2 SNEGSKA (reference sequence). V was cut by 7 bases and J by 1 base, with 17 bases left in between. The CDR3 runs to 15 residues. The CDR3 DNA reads TGCAGTGGCTTACCCCCGGAAGGGTCCTACAATGAGCAGTTCTTC. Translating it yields CSGLPPEGSYNEQFF.

CDR3 region: CASSLVGDSLAGGEQFF. CDR3 DNA: TGTGCCAGCAGCTTAGTGGGGGATTCGTTAGCGGGAGGTGAGCAGTTCTTC. V is TRBV7-9 and J is TRBJ2-1; TRBD2 matches at 10 bases. V lost 1 base, J lost 9 bases, and 12 bases stayed unmatched. CDR3 length equals 17 residues. CDR1 is SEHNR, CDR2 FQNEAQ, per germline (reference sequence).

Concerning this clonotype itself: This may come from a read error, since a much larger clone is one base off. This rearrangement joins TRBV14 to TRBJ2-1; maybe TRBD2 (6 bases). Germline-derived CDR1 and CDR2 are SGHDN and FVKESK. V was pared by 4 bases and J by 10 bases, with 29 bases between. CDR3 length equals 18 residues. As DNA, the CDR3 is TGTGCCAGCAGCCGCCCCCACAGCTTTCGGGAGCTAGACGGCGAGCAGTTCTTC. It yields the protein CASSRPHSFRELDGEQFF.

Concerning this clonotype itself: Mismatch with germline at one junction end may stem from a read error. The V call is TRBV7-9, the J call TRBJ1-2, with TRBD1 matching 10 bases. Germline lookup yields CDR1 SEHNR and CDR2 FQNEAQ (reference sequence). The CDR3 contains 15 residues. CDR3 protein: CVSSSPGQGNYGYTF. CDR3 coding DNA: TGTGTCAGCAGCTCTCCGGGACAGGGGAACTATGGCTACACCTTC.

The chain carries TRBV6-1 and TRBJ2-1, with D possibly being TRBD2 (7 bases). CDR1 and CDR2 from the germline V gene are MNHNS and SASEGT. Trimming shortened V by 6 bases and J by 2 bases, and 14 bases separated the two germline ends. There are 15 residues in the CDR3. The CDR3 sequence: CASRQTGRAYNEQFF. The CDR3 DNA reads TGTGCCAGCAGGCAAACAGGGAGGGCCTACAATGAGCAGTTCTTC.

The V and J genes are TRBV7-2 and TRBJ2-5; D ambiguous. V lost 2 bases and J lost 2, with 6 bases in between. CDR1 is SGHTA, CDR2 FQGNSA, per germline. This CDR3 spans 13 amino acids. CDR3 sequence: CASSLWEQETQYF. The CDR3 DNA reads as TGTGCCAGCAGCTTATGGGAACAAGAGACCCAGTACTTC.

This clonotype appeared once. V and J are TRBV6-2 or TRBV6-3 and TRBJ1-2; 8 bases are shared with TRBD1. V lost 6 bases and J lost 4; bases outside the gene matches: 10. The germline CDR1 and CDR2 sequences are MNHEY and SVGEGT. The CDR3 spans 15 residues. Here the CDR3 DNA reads TGTGCCAGCAGACACAATCGACAGGGGACCTATGGCTACACCTTC. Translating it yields CASRHNRQGTYGYTF.

The CDR3: CAWRPGGYGYTF. The CDR3 coding sequence is TGTGCCTGGAGACCGGGGGGGTATGGCTACACCTTC. This chain links TRBV30 with TRBJ1-2; TRBD1 is a possible D gene (5 bases). The CDR3 sequence is 12 residues long. Germline loops: CDR1 GTSNPN, CDR2 SVGIG (reference sequence). The V end lost 3 bases, the J end lost 5 bases, and 10 bases lay between the germline ends.

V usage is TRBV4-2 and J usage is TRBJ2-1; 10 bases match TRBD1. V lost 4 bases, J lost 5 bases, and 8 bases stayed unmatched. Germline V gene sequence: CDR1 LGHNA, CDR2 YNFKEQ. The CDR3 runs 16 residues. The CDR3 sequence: CASSPALGQGDNEQFF. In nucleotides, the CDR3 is TGTGCCAGCAGCCCTGCGCTAGGACAGGGGGACAATGAGCAGTTCTTC.

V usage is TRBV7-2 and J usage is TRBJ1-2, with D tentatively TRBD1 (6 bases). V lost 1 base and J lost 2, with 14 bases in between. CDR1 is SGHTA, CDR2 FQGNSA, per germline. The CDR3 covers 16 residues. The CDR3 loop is CASSLERKGDNYGYTF. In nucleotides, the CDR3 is TGTGCCAGCAGCTTAGAGAGGAAGGGGGACAACTATGGCTACACCTTC.

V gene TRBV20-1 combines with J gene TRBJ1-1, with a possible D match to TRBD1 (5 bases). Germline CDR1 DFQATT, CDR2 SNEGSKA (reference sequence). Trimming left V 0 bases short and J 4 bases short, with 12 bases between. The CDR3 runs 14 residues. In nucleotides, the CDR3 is TGCAGTGCTAGAGATTCTGGGGCGGGCACTGAAGCTTTCTTT. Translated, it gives CSARDSGAGTEAFF.

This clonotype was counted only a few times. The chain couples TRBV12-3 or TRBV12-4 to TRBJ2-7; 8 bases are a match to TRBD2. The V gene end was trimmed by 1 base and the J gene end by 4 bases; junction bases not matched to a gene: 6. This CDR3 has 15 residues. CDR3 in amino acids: CASSLGPGGAYEQYF. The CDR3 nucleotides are TGTGCCAGCAGTTTAGGTCCGGGGGGGGCTTACGAGCAGTACTTC.

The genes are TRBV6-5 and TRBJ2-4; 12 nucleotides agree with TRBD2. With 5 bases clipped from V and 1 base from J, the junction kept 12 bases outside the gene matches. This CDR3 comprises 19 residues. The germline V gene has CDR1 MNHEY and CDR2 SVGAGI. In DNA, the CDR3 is TGTGCCAGCAGTCACCGTCTAGCGGGAGGGCCCAAGGCCAAAAACATTCAGTACTTC. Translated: CASSHRLAGGPKAKNIQYF.

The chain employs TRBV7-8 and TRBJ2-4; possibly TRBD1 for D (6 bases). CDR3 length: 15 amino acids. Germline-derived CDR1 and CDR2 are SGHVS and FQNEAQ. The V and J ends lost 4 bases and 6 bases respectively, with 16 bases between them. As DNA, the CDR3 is TGTGCCAGCAGCTCCCCCACCGTACAGGGAAACATTCAGTACTTC. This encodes CASSSPTVQGNIQYF.

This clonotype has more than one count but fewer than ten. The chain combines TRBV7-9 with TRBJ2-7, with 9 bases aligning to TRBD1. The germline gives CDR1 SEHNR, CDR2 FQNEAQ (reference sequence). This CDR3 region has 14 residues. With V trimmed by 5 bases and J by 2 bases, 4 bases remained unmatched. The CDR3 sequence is CASSHRTGAYEQYF. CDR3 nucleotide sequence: TGTGCCAGCAGCCACCGGACAGGGGCCTACGAGCAGTACTTC.

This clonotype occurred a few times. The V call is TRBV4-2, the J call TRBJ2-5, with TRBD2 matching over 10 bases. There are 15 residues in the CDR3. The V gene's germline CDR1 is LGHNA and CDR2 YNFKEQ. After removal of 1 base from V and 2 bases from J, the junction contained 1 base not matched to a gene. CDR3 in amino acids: CASSQVAGGQETQYF. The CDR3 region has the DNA TGTGCCAGCAGCCAAGTAGCGGGAGGACAAGAGACCCAGTACTTC.

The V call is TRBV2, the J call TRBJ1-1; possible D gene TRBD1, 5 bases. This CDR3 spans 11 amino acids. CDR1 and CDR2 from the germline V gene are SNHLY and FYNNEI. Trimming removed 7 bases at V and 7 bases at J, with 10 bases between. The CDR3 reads CASTGADEAFF. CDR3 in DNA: TGTGCCAGCACCGGGGCCGATGAAGCTTTCTTT.

CDR3 DNA: TGCAGTGCGAAAAAACGCACTAGCTTACCGAGCTCCTACAATGAGCAGTTCTTC. Translated: CSAKKRTSLPSSYNEQFF. V is TRBV20-1 and J is TRBJ2-1; perhaps TRBD2 as D (6 bases). With 6 bases removed from V and 0 bases from J, the gap between germline ends came to 24 bases. The CDR3 loop spans 18 amino acids. From germline, CDR1 is DFQATT and CDR2 SNEGSKA (reference sequence).

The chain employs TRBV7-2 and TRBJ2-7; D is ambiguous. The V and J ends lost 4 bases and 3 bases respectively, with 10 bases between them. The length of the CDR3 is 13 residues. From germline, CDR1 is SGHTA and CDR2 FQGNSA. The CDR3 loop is CASSSMNNYEQYV. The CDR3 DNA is TGTGCCAGCAGCTCCATGAACAACTACGAGCAGTACGTC.

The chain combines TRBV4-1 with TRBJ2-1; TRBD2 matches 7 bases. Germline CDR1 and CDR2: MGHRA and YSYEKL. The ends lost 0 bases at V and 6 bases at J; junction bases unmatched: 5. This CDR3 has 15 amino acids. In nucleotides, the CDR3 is TGCGCCAGCAGCCAAGAACTAGCGCCTTGCAATGAGCAGTTCTTC. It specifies CASSQELAPCNEQFF.

CDR3 residues: CASSLDLAGATYNEQFF. As DNA, the CDR3 is TGCGCCAGCAGCTTGGATTTAGCGGGGGCCACCTACAATGAGCAGTTCTTC. The V call is TRBV5-1, the J call TRBJ2-1; 9 nucleotides agree with TRBD2. V shed 0 bases, J shed 2 bases, and the junction held 6 bases outside the gene matches. This CDR3 spans 17 amino acids. Looked up from germline, CDR1 is SGHRS and CDR2 is YFSETQ.

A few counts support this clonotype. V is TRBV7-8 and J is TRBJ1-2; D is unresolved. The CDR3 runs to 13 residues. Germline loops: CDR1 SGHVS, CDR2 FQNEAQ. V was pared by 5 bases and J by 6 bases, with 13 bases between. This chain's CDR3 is CASSTFLQDGYTF. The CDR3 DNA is TGTGCCAGCAGCACCTTTCTGCAGGATGGCTACACCTTC.

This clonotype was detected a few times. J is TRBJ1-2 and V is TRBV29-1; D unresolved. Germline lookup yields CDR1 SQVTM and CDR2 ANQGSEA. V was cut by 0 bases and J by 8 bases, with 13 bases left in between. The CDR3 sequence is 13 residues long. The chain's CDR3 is CSVEEGMAVGYTF. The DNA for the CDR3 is TGCAGCGTTGAAGAAGGTATGGCGGTGGGCTACACCTTC.

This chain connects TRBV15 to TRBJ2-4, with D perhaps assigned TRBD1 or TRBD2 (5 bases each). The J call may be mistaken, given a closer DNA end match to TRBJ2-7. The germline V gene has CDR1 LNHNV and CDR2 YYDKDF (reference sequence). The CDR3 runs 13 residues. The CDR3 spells CATGDLQSYEQYF. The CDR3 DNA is TGTGCCACGGGGGATTTGCAGTCATACGAGCAGTACTTC.